Below, 16 T cell receptor beta chains from the same sample are listed, as sequenced in a study of vaccination and CD4 T cells after COVID-19. For these TCRs, the target antigens are not known. Scientists ran DNA taken from cultured CD4+ T cells through the Oncomine TCR Beta short-read assay for sequencing. MiXCR was run by TCRdb on the PCR reads, yielding one entry per CDR3 protein. Among around 12,000 distinct CDR3 sequences listed, around 76% were seen once. Treatment noted: approximately 10-day PBMC culture with coronavirus spike peptide pools or control peptides (ViraFEST assay). The material was CD4+ T cells from blood, cultured in vitro, obtained after SARS-CoV-2 vaccination. The receptors were sampled from a human donor who received a COVID-19 vaccine.

The rearrangement uses TRBV19 and TRBJ1-5; D is undetermined. Germline CDR1 reads LNHDA; CDR2 reads SQIVND (reference sequence). Trimming removed 0 bases from V and 6 bases from J, with 12 bases in between. The length of the CDR3 is 15 residues. The CDR3 sequence is CASSIDRELSQPQHF. The CDR3 bases are TGTGCCAGTAGTATAGATCGGGAGTTGAGTCAGCCCCAGCATTTT.

This clonotype was seen more than once but under ten times. This chain uses TRBV19 with TRBJ1-1, with D uncertain. This CDR3 spans 14 amino acids. V was cut by 1 base and J by 2 bases, with 8 bases left in between. Germline V gene data show CDR1 as LNHDA and CDR2 as SQIVND (reference sequence). The CDR3: CASSIVGANTEAFF. The CDR3 nucleotides are TGTGCCAGTAGTATAGTCGGCGCTAACACTGAAGCTTTCTTT.

V gene TRBV10-2 combines with J gene TRBJ2-5; the match to TRBD2 covers 10 bases. Losses at the gene ends were 5 bases for V and 1 base for J; bases not matched to a gene: 1. The germline gives CDR1 WSHSY, CDR2 SAAADI. The CDR3 is 14 amino acids. The CDR3 DNA reads TGCGCCAGCAGTCAGCGGGGGGGCCAAGAGACCCAGTACTTC. Translated: CASSQRGGQETQYF.

This clonotype occurred once. The chain recombines TRBV9 with TRBJ1-6; D unclear. Germline CDR1 and CDR2: SGDLS and YYNGEE. The V gene lost 4 bases and the J gene lost 8 bases, with 13 bases spanning the gap. The CDR3 has 14 residues. CDR3 sequence: CASSPPGRYSPLHF. CDR3 in DNA: TGTGCCAGCAGCCCCCCTGGGAGGTATTCACCCCTCCACTTT.

The V and J genes are TRBV21-1 and TRBJ2-3; TRBD1, the D gene given by the table, was not confirmed from the DNA. TRBV21-1 corresponds to a pseudogene. The length of the CDR3 is 15 residues. CDR3 DNA sequence: TGTGCCAGCAGCAAATGGGCGGGGACCTGGAATACGCAGTATTTT. This codes for CASSKWAGTWNTQYF.

The CDR3 loop reads CASSITVNTEAFF. For the CDR3, the DNA is TGTGCCAGCAGTATTACAGTGAACACTGAAGCTTTCTTT. This chain uses TRBV11-2 with TRBJ1-1; no reliable D call. Trimming stripped 6 bases from V and 0 bases from J, with 8 bases between. There are 13 residues in the CDR3. Per germline, CDR1 SGHAT and CDR2 FQNNGV.

The rearrangement joins TRBV7-9 to TRBJ1-1; 9 bases map to TRBD1. The CDR3 spans 16 residues. Germline V gene data show CDR1 as SEHNR and CDR2 as FQNEAQ (reference sequence). After removal of 5 bases from V and 7 bases from J, the junction contained 14 bases not matched to a gene. In DNA form, the CDR3 reads TGTGCCAGCAGCATTGGACAGGGGAGTGGGGTCGGTGAAGCTTTCTTT. Translated, it gives CASSIGQGSGVGEAFF. The whole variable domain, filled in from reference TRBV7-9 and TRBJ1-1, reads DTGVSQNPRHKITKRGQNVTFRCDPISEHNRLYWYRQTLGQGPEFLTYFQNEAQLEKSRLLSDRFSAERPKGSFSTLEIQRTEQGDSAMYLCASSIGQGSGVGEAFFGQGTRLTVV.

This clonotype has more than one count but fewer than ten. The V call is TRBV19, the J call TRBJ1-5; D gene uncertain. The germline CDR1 and CDR2 sequences are LNHDA and SQIVND (reference sequence). The CDR3 is 16 residues long. Trimming removed 3 bases from V and 2 bases from J, with 14 bases in between. The CDR3 sequence: CASSIGRASRNQPQHF. CDR3 bases: TGTGCCAGTAGTATCGGACGGGCGAGTCGCAATCAGCCCCAGCATTTT.

The chain recombines TRBV2 with TRBJ1-5, with a tentative D call TRBD1 (5 bases). The CDR3 spans 13 residues. Trimming pared 6 bases from V and 5 bases from J, leaving 11 bases between. Germline CDR1 SNHLY, CDR2 FYNNEI. As DNA, the CDR3 is TGTGCCAGCAGGAAAGACAGTGATCAGCCCCAGCATTTT. This encodes CASRKDSDQPQHF.

This chain uses TRBV20-1 with TRBJ2-1, with TRBD2 identical over 7 bases. The trim removed 4 bases at V and 2 bases at J, leaving 8 bases unmatched. Looked up from germline, CDR1 is DFQATT and CDR2 is SNEGSKA (reference sequence). The CDR3 is 15 residues long. The CDR3 here is CSANRSGVTYNEQFF. CDR3 bases: TGCAGTGCTAACCGGAGCGGGGTTACCTACAATGAGCAGTTCTTC.

V usage is TRBV20-1 and J usage is TRBJ2-7, with 8 nucleotides matching TRBD2. The ends lost 5 bases at V and 0 bases at J; junction bases unmatched: 6. The CDR3 has 14 amino acids. The germline V gene has CDR1 DFQATT and CDR2 SNEGSKA (reference sequence). As DNA, the CDR3 is TGCAGTGCTCGGACTAGCTGGAGCTCCTACGAGCAGTACTTC. As protein: CSARTSWSSYEQYF.

The rearrangement joins TRBV20-1 to TRBJ1-3, with D possibly being TRBD1 (5 bases). Looked up from germline, CDR1 is DFQATT and CDR2 is SNEGSKA (reference sequence). The V end lost 6 bases, the J end lost 0 bases, and 12 bases lay between the germline ends. This CDR3 spans 14 amino acids. As DNA, the CDR3 is TGCAGTGCCCCGGACACCTTCTCTGGAAACACCATATATTTT. Its translation is CSAPDTFSGNTIYF.

V is TRBV6-1 and J is TRBJ2-3; TRBD2 might be the D (7 bases). Germline values: CDR1 MNHNS, CDR2 SASEGT. The CDR3 has 19 amino acids. Trimming cost V 4 bases and J 0 bases, with 23 bases left between them. The CDR3 nucleotides are TGTGCCAGCAGTGCCCCTCGGGGCGGGGGCGCTACAAGCACAGATACGCAGTATTTT. This encodes CASSAPRGGGATSTDTQYF.

This clonotype is labeled medium-sized. In nucleotides, the CDR3 is TGTGCCAGCAGTTTCTCCGGGGCGGAGGACACTGAAGCTTTCTTT. Residues: CASSFSGAEDTEAFF. The gene calls are TRBV6-5 and TRBJ1-1; possibly TRBD1 for D (5 bases). The CDR3 totals 15 residues. Germline lookup yields CDR1 MNHEY and CDR2 SVGAGI. The ends were cut back, 4 bases at V and 3 bases at J, with 15 bases in the middle.

This clonotype was counted between two and nine times. CDR3 loop: CASSDPDPYTEAFF. In DNA form, the CDR3 reads TGTGCCAGCAGTGATCCCGACCCGTACACTGAAGCTTTCTTT. The rearrangement joins TRBV25-1 to TRBJ1-1; D unresolved. The CDR3 totals 14 residues. V lost 3 bases and J lost 3, with 11 bases in between. CDR1 is MGHDK, CDR2 SYGVNS, per germline.

This chain links TRBV5-1 with TRBJ1-2; perhaps TRBD1 as D (5 bases). CDR1 and CDR2 from the germline V gene are SGHRS and YFSETQ. V was trimmed by 5 bases and J by 8 bases, leaving 13 bases between them. This CDR3 has 12 amino acids. Here the CDR3 reads CASSFTGVGYTF. The CDR3 DNA follows: TGCGCCAGCAGTTTCACGGGGGTAGGCTACACCTTC.